One and the same sample provided the 23 T cell receptor beta chains below, sequenced in a study of blood T cell repertoires in COVID-19. The table came from immunoSEQ multiplex PCR; TCRdb's copy has only in-frame clones and leaves some out. The repertoire includes roughly 100,000 clones, more than 80% of them detected once, and approximately 12% sits in the top ten. Sample: peripheral blood. The receptors come from a human donor in a cohort sampled during active COVID-19.

The chain carries TRBV5-4 and TRBJ1-1; D is possibly TRBD1 (6 bases). Germline CDR1 SGHNT, CDR2 YYREEE (reference sequence). The CDR3 spans 13 residues. Trimming took off 4 bases at V and 6 bases at J, with 13 bases between the two ends. The chain's CDR3 is CASSANRVPEAFF. The CDR3 coding sequence is TGTGCCAGCAGCGCTAACAGGGTGCCTGAAGCTTTCTTT.

The chain couples TRBV29-1 to TRBJ1-1; D might be TRBD1 (5 bases). The ends were cut back, 7 bases at V and 0 bases at J, with 12 bases in the middle. Germline V gene lookup returns CDR1 SQVTM and CDR2 ANQGSEA. The CDR3 totals 13 residues. The CDR3 is CSGGRTMNTEAFF. The CDR3, as DNA: TGCAGCGGCGGACGGACAATGAACACTGAAGCTTTCTTT.

Only one count was recorded for this clone. This chain connects TRBV28 to TRBJ2-3; TRBD2 might be the D (6 bases). The CDR3 contains 17 residues. Germline CDR1 reads MDHEN; CDR2 reads SYDVKM. V lost 6 bases to trimming and J lost 6 bases, with 25 bases between them. The CDR3 here is CASSLWTIRMGRDTQYF. DNA for the CDR3: TGTGCCAGCAGCCTCTGGACTATTAGGATGGGGCGCGATACGCAGTATTTT.

This chain connects TRBV5-8 to TRBJ1-2; 8 bases agree with TRBD1. Germline values: CDR1 SGHTS, CDR2 YDEGEE. The CDR3 runs to 15 residues. With 3 bases clipped from V and 3 bases from J, the junction kept 7 bases outside the gene matches. CDR3 in amino acids: CASSWTGIPDYGYTF. In nucleotides, the CDR3 is TGTGCCAGCAGCTGGACAGGGATCCCCGACTATGGCTACACCTTC.

The CDR3 DNA is TGTGCCAGCAGCTTAGGACAGGAAAGCAATCAGCCCCAGCATTTT. Amino acids: CASSLGQESNQPQHF. The chain carries TRBV13 and TRBJ1-5; tentatively, D is TRBD1 (5 bases). Germline values: CDR1 PRHDT, CDR2 FYEKMQ (reference sequence). V gave up 0 bases and J gave up 1 base, with 7 bases separating them. CDR3 length: 15 amino acids.

This clone was recorded once. CDR3 loop: CSASRGGRGLGGYTF. CDR3 DNA: TGCAGTGCTAGTAGGGGGGGCAGGGGGCTTGGTGGCTACACCTTC. The V and J genes are TRBV20-1 and TRBJ1-2; 8 bases are shared with TRBD1. Germline V gene data show CDR1 as DFQATT and CDR2 as SNEGSKA (reference sequence). V was pared by 3 bases and J by 7 bases, with 13 bases of the junction left unmatched. This CDR3 contains 15 residues.

The chain is built from TRBV28 and TRBJ2-7, with D hard to call. This CDR3 contains 15 residues. CDR1 and CDR2 from the germline V gene are MDHEN and SYDVKM. V was pared by 2 bases and J by 3 bases, with 14 bases between. The CDR3 bases are TGTGCCAGCAGTTTACTTGGTGACAACCGCTACGAGCAGTACTTC. Protein sequence: CASSLLGDNRYEQYF.

The count of this clone is one. V gene TRBV5-1 combines with J gene TRBJ2-5; 10 bases are a match to TRBD2. The germline V gene has CDR1 SGHRS and CDR2 YFSETQ. The J segment lost 5 bases and the V segment lost 1 base, leaving 8 bases of the junction unmatched. There are 16 residues in the CDR3. In DNA form, the CDR3 reads TGCGCCAGCAGCTTGTCGACCCAGCGGGGGGGGGAGACCCAGTACTTC. It is translated as CASSLSTQRGGETQYF.

The V gene is TRBV25-1, the J gene TRBJ2-6; 8 bases are a match to TRBD2. This CDR3 has 16 amino acids. V dropped 5 bases and J dropped 4; count of bases not matched to a gene: 7. The germline V gene encodes CDR1 MGHDK and CDR2 SYGVNS. The CDR3 region is CASSHARGGGANVLTF. The CDR3 nucleotides are TGTGCCAGCAGTCATGCCCGGGGGGGAGGGGCCAACGTCCTGACTTTC.

This sequence joins TRBV5-4 and TRBJ2-3, with TRBD2 identical over 12 bases. The CDR3 spans 18 residues. Germline-derived CDR1 and CDR2 are SGHNT and YYREEE (reference sequence). The trim removed 4 bases at V and 4 bases at J, leaving 13 bases unmatched. The CDR3 region is CASSPRLAGDGGADTQYF. For the CDR3, the DNA is TGTGCCAGCAGCCCCAGACTAGCGGGGGATGGGGGCGCAGATACGCAGTATTTT.

This chain joins TRBV5-4 and TRBJ2-2; 9 nucleotides agree with TRBD1. Trimming at V came to 0 bases and at J to 9 bases, leaving 6 bases not matched to a gene. Germline V gene lookup returns CDR1 SGHNT and CDR2 YYREEE (reference sequence). This CDR3 comprises 15 residues. DNA of the CDR3: TGTGCCAGCAGCTTGGGACAGGGGGGGGGCCGGGAGCTGTTTTTT. Amino acid sequence: CASSLGQGGGRELFF.

As DNA, the CDR3 is TGTGCCAGCAGCTTTATAGCGGGGGGCCCAAGCGAGCAGTTCTTC. As protein: CASSFIAGGPSEQFF. This rearrangement joins TRBV5-5 to TRBJ2-1, with 10 bases fitting TRBD2. The length of the CDR3 is 15 residues. V lost 2 bases and J lost 10; bases outside the gene matches: 9. Germline V gene data show CDR1 as SGHKS and CDR2 as YYEKEE (reference sequence).

The chain couples TRBV7-3 to TRBJ1-3, with 7 bases matching TRBD1. Germline V CDR1 and CDR2: SGHTA, FQGTGA. CDR3 size: 15 residues. Trimming cost V 1 base and J 2 bases; bases outside gene matches: 2. CDR3 sequence reads: CASSLIGQAGNTIYF. In nucleotides, the CDR3 is TGTGCCAGCAGCTTAATAGGACAGGCTGGAAACACCATATATTTT.

The chain joins TRBV19 to TRBJ2-7, with a weak D call TRBD1 (6 bases). V dropped 7 bases and J dropped 0 bases, with 10 bases sitting between them. Per germline, CDR1 LNHDA and CDR2 SQIVND (reference sequence). This CDR3 spans 13 amino acids. In DNA, the CDR3 is TGTGCCAGTAATACAGGGCTCTCCTACGAGCAGTACTTC. This translates into CASNTGLSYEQYF.

J is TRBJ1-2 and V is TRBV5-8; D is possibly TRBD1 (5 bases). This CDR3 has 14 amino acids. Germline V gene sequence: CDR1 SGHTS, CDR2 YDEGEE. Trimming pared 9 bases from V and 2 bases from J, leaving 17 bases between. The CDR3 is CATHRGGENYGYTF. As DNA, the CDR3 is TGTGCCACCCATCGTGGGGGGGAGAACTATGGCTACACCTTC.

This clone showed up just a few times. V is TRBV18 and J is TRBJ1-5; 7 bases are a match to TRBD1. Trimming removed 6 bases from V and 5 bases from J; junction bases left unmatched: 4. The CDR3 length is 13 residues. Germline CDR1 and CDR2: KGHSH and LQKENI. The CDR3 loop reads CASSWDSDQPQHF. For the CDR3, the DNA is TGTGCCAGCTCCTGGGACAGCGATCAGCCCCAGCATTTT.

V and J are TRBV5-1 and TRBJ2-7, with TRBD2 matching 10 bases. V shed 4 bases and J 6 bases; nucleotides not matched to a gene: 10. The length of the CDR3 is 15 residues. Germline V gene data show CDR1 as SGHRS and CDR2 as YFSETQ. CDR3 residues: CASSPLAGGIREQYF. DNA for the CDR3: TGCGCCAGCAGCCCGTTAGCGGGGGGTATTCGCGAGCAGTACTTC.

The V and J genes are TRBV20-1 and TRBJ2-2, with D maybe TRBD2 (6 bases). V was shortened by 6 bases and J by 6 bases, with 8 bases between the two germline ends. The V gene's germline CDR1 is DFQATT and CDR2 SNEGSKA (reference sequence). CDR3 length equals 11 residues. The CDR3 region is CSAERAGELFF. The CDR3 region has the DNA TGCAGTGCGGAGCGGGCCGGGGAGCTGTTTTTT.

A few counts support this clone. The rearrangement links TRBV7-3 to TRBJ2-2; 7 nucleotides match TRBD1. CDR1 is SGHTA and CDR2 is FQGTGA in the germline V gene. This CDR3 is built from 17 residues. V trimming: 5 bases; J trimming: 5 bases; junction bases outside the gene matches: 14. The CDR3 DNA is TGTGCCAGCAGCGCCGATGCCGACAGGGTCGAGACCGGGGAGCTGTTTTTT. It yields the protein CASSADADRVETGELFF.

J is TRBJ1-2 and V is TRBV2; 10 nucleotides align to TRBD1. V shed 3 bases and J 6 bases; nucleotides not matched to a gene: 7. The CDR3 runs 15 residues. From germline, CDR1 is SNHLY and CDR2 FYNNEI. The CDR3 DNA sequence: TGTGCCAGCAGTGACCCGGGACAGGGGACAAATGGCTACACCTTC. It is translated as CASSDPGQGTNGYTF.

This clone is a singleton in its sample. The chain couples TRBV30 to TRBJ2-7; 7 bases are a match to TRBD2. Trimming at V came to 2 bases and at J to 5 bases, leaving 9 bases not matched to a gene. This CDR3 is 14 amino acids long. Germline values: CDR1 GTSNPN, CDR2 SVGIG (reference sequence). CDR3 loop: CAWSYTGGNHEQYF. DNA of the CDR3: TGTGCCTGGAGTTACACGGGAGGCAACCACGAGCAGTACTTC.

This chain joins TRBV6-5 and TRBJ2-2; the match to TRBD1 covers 7 bases. Germline values: CDR1 MNHEY, CDR2 SVGAGI. V gave up 5 bases and J gave up 6 bases; unmatched junction bases: 0. This CDR3 comprises 12 residues. CDR3 sequence: CASSQGAGELFF. As DNA, the CDR3 is TGTGCCAGCAGTCAGGGGGCCGGGGAGCTGTTTTTT.

This chain connects TRBV10-3 to TRBJ2-7; D call uncertain. From germline, CDR1 is ENHRY and CDR2 SYGVKD. This CDR3 is 15 amino acids long. Between the trimmed V and J ends, which lost 4 bases and 7 bases, there was a span of 20 bases. In DNA, the CDR3 is TGTGCCATCAGTGTCGACCGACAAGGTTCTGGGGAGCAGTACTTC. Residues: CAISVDRQGSGEQYF.